This T cell receptor (beta chain) was sequenced for a study of CD8+ T cells in alopecia areata. Treatment of the sample: oral pan-JAK inhibitor, 5-10 mg twice daily. It was cDNA, reverse transcribed from extracted RNA, that served as the sequencing template. The table came from immunoSEQ multiplex PCR; TCRdb's copy has only in-frame clones and leaves some out. The sample has roughly 76,000 clones; 29% are singletons. The CDR3 contains 16 residues. Germline V lookup: CDR1 SGHTA, CDR2 FQGNSA. The sample was CD8+ T cells sorted from blood, taken at week 4, from a patient treated with tofacitinib. The genes are TRBV7-2 and TRBJ2-5, with D tentatively TRBD2 (5 bases). The end of the DNA aligns better with TRBJ2-7, so the J call may be wrong. The sequence derives from a human donor with alopecia areata. CDR3 DNA: TGTGCCAGCACCACTAGTGGCCAGCTGAGCTCCTACGAGCAGTACTTC. Its translation: CASTTSGQLSSYEQYF.